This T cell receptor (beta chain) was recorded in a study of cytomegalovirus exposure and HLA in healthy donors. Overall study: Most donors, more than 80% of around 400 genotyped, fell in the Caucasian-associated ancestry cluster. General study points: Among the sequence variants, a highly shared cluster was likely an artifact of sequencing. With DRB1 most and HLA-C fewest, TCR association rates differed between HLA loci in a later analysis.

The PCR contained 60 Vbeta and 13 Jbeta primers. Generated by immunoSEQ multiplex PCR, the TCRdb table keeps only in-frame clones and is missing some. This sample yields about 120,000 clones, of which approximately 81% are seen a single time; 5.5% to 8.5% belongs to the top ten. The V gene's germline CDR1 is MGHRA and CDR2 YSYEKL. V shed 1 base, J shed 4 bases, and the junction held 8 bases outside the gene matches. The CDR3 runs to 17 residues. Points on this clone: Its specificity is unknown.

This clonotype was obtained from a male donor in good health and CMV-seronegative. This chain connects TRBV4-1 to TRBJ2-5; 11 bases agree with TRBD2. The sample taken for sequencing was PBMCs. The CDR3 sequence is CASSQGLSGGAGETQYF. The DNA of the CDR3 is TGCGCCAGCAGCCAAGGGCTTAGCGGGGGGGCGGGAGAGACCCAGTACTTC.